Sequencing of this T cell receptor beta chain was carried out in a study of blood T cell repertoires in COVID-19. As for the study in general: There were acute and convalescent COVID-19 samples, and they came from the United States, Italy and Spain. In each case, the material was cDNA or gDNA derived from T cells, B-cell-depleted T cells, or PBMCs.

Original processing notes: Nucleated cell number was recorded as an estimate derived from reference gene primer amplification. The method was immunoSEQ multiplex PCR; TCRdb's version includes in-frame clones alone and lacks a portion of them. That table is the source of V, J and clone size, and D and trimming were worked out from the DNA. This sample has around 280,000 clones; around 88% occur once, and the top ten carry around 2.1%. Germline V CDR1 and CDR2: LNHDA, SQIVND (reference sequence). Trimming removed 1 base at V and 5 bases at J, with 9 bases between. This CDR3 comprises 13 residues. The rearrangement links TRBV19 to TRBJ2-7, with D unresolved. The sample taken for sequencing was peripheral blood. The receptor comes from a woman in her 30s who had recovered from COVID-19. The CDR3 sequence: CASSIAAHHEQYF. CDR3 nucleotides: TGTGCCAGTAGTATAGCCGCGCACCACGAGCAGTACTTC.